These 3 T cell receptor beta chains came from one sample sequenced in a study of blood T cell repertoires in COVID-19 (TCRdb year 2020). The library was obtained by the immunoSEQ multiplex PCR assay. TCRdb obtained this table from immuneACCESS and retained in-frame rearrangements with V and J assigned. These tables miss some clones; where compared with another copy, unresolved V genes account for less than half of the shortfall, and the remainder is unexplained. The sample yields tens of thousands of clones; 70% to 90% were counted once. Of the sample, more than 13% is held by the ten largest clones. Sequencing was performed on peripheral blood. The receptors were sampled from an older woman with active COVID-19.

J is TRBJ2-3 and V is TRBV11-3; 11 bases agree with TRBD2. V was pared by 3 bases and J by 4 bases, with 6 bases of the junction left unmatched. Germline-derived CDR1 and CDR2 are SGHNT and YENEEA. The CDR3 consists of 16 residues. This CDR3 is CASSFRLAGLADTQYF. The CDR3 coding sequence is TGTGCCAGCAGCTTCAGACTAGCGGGGTTGGCAGATACGCAGTATTTT.

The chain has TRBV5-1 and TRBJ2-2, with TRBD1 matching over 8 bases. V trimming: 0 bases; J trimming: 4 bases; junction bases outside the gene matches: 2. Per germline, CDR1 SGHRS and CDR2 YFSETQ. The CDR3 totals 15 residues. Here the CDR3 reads CASSLGQGSTGELFF. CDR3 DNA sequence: TGCGCCAGCAGCTTGGGACAGGGGTCCACCGGGGAGCTGTTTTTT.

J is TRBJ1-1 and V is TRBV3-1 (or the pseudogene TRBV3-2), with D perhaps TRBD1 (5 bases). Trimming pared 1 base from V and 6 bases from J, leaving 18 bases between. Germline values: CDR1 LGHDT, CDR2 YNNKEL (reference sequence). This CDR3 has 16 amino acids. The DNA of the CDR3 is TGTGCCAGCAGCCAAGGTAGGGGTGAACGTACCGCTGAAGCTTTCTTT. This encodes CASSQGRGERTAEAFF.